This TCR beta chain was recovered during a study of post-analysis software for immune sequencing data. Study conclusions and caveats: Versus controls, multiple sclerosis patients showed significantly lower diversity (normalized Chao1).

Remarks on this clonotype: What it binds is unknown.

The TCR beta cDNA libraries contained unique molecular identifiers. TCRdb redid the calling of the PCR reads with MiXCR, one entry per CDR3 protein. This table holds about 770,000 distinct CDR3 sequences, 46% found once. Specimen: blood. The sequence was collected from a girl aged 10 to 17 with multiple sclerosis.

The CDR3 coding sequence is TGTGCCAGCAGCTTCGGGACAGACTACGAGCAGTACTTC. Its translation is CASSFGTDYEQYF. This chain links TRBV11-2 with TRBJ2-7; 7 nucleotides match TRBD1. The CDR3 runs 13 residues. Germline V gene sequence: CDR1 SGHAT, CDR2 FQNNGV. The junction had 2 bases not matched to a gene; V was cut back by 3 bases and J by 3 bases.